This T cell receptor (beta chain) was recorded in a study of blood T cell repertoires in COVID-19. Study details: COVID-19 samples collected from the United States, Italy and Spain covered acute and convalescent phases.

This CDR3 region has 14 residues. V gave up 6 bases and J gave up 5 bases, with 16 bases separating them. Germline V gene data show CDR1 as MNHEY and CDR2 as SVGAGI. While infection was still active, Seattle patients were enrolled and then followed longitudinally. Sequenced by immunoSEQ multiplex PCR; TCRdb stores in-frame clones only, minus some. The sample records about 360,000 clones, approximately 86% being singletons. The chain uses TRBV6-5 and TRBJ1-2, with a possible D match to TRBD1 (6 bases). Source material: peripheral blood. The source of this sequence is a woman aged 55 to 70 with COVID-19, enrolled during active disease. The CDR3 here is CASSRKTGFYGYTF. In DNA form, the CDR3 reads TGTGCCAGCAGCCGTAAGACAGGCTTTTATGGCTACACCTTC.